This entry lists 2 T cell receptor beta chains sequenced from one sample in a study of blood T cell repertoires in COVID-19. Some clones are missing from TCRdb's copy, which holds only in-frame ones; the method was immunoSEQ multiplex PCR. The table records some 150,000 clones, roughly nine tenths of them present only once. Sequenced sample: peripheral blood. All receptors derive from a woman aged 70-85 years with acute or convalescent COVID-19.

The chain is built from TRBV4-3 and TRBJ2-5; the match to TRBD2 covers 7 bases. The CDR3 length is 13 residues. Trimming took 1 base from V and 7 from J; bases not matched to a gene: 3. Germline CDR1 and CDR2: LGHNA and YSLEER. Here the CDR3 reads CASSQGEGGTQYF. Written as DNA, the CDR3 is TGCGCCAGCAGCCAAGGGGAGGGAGGGACCCAGTACTTC.

V and J are TRBV7-8 and TRBJ2-2; perhaps TRBD2 as D (6 bases). The CDR3 spans 15 residues. Germline V gives CDR1 SGHVS, CDR2 FQNEAQ. Trimming cost V 4 bases and J 5 bases, with 14 bases left between them. The CDR3: CASSYRLGQTGELFF. The CDR3 DNA is TGTGCCAGCAGCTATAGACTAGGTCAAACCGGGGAGCTGTTTTTT. The entire variable domain, with the rest obtained from reference TRBV7-8 and TRBJ2-2, is as follows: GAGVSQSPRYKVAKRGQDVALRCDPISGHVSLFWYQQALGQGPEFLTYFQNEAQLDKSGLPSDRFFAERPEGSVSTLKIQRTQQEDSAVYLCASSYRLGQTGELFFGEGSRLTVL.